This TCR beta chain was sequenced for a study of OX40 agonist ivuxolimab in advanced cancers. TCRdb keeps only in-frame clones here, not all; method: immunoSEQ multiplex PCR. Among about 60,000 clones listed, around 80% were seen once. The sample consisted of CD4+ or CD8+ T cells sorted from blood, taken in a trial of the OX40 agonist ivuxolimab. The clonotype originates from an adult with an advanced solid tumor such as melanoma, head and neck, liver or kidney cancer.

The CDR3 here is CASSSLDRGYGYTF. The CDR3 DNA is TGTGCCAGCAGTTCCCTGGACAGGGGCTATGGCTACACCTTC. The rearrangement uses TRBV6-6 and TRBJ1-2; the match to TRBD1 covers 9 bases. The CDR3 contains 14 residues. Germline V gives CDR1 MNHNY, CDR2 SVGAGI (reference sequence). With 4 bases clipped from V and 4 bases from J, the junction kept 4 bases outside the gene matches.